This entry lists 16 T cell receptor beta chains sequenced from one sample in a study of siplizumab effects on memory and regulatory T cells. Method: immunoSEQ multiplex PCR; TCRdb's copy keeps in-frame clones and lacks some. The repertoire holds approximately 60,000 clones, with roughly 78% as singletons. Sequenced material: memory CD4+ T cells sorted from blood. These receptors came from a human donor in good health.

The chain links TRBV4-2 to TRBJ2-3; the match to TRBD2 covers 7 bases. Germline loops: CDR1 LGHNA, CDR2 YNFKEQ. V lost 1 base to trimming and J lost 4 bases; unmatched junction nucleotides: 5. The CDR3 spans 15 residues. In nucleotides, the CDR3 is TGTGCCAGCAGCCAAGGGGGGGGGAACTCAGATACGCAGTATTTT. It yields the protein CASSQGGGNSDTQYF.

The rearrangement joins TRBV6-6 to TRBJ1-1; no reliable D call. V lost 2 bases and J 0 bases, leaving 4 bases between the germline ends. Germline CDR1 is MNHNY and CDR2 is SVGAGI (reference sequence). The CDR3 runs to 13 residues. CDR3 DNA: TGTGCCAGCAGTTACACGGTGAACACTGAAGCTTTCTTT. Protein sequence: CASSYTVNTEAFF.

The chain uses TRBV5-4 and TRBJ2-2; 8 bases map to TRBD1. V shed 2 bases and J 5 bases; nucleotides not matched to a gene: 5. This CDR3 region has 15 residues. Germline V gene data show CDR1 as SGHNT and CDR2 as YYREEE (reference sequence). The CDR3 DNA sequence: TGTGCCAGCAGCTTCGGGGACAGGAAAACCGGGGAGCTGTTTTTT. Its protein is CASSFGDRKTGELFF.

This sequence joins TRBV19 and TRBJ1-2, with a tentative D call TRBD1 (5 bases). V was clipped by 3 bases and J by 8 bases, with 16 bases between them. In germline, CDR1 is LNHDA, CDR2 SQIVND (reference sequence). The length of the CDR3 is 14 residues. CDR3 DNA sequence: TGTGCCAGTAGTATGACAGTTCCCTATTCCGGCTACACCTTC. Its protein is CASSMTVPYSGYTF.

The chain employs TRBV11-1 and TRBJ2-1; D perhaps matches TRBD1 (6 bases). V was cut by 7 bases and J by 6 bases, with 10 bases left in between. CDR1 SGHAT and CDR2 FQDESV come from the germline V gene (reference sequence). CDR3 length: 12 residues. The CDR3 sequence is CASTGGSNEQFF. Here the CDR3 DNA reads TGTGCCAGCACTGGGGGCTCCAATGAGCAGTTCTTC.

This chain links TRBV9 with TRBJ2-1, with 10 bases lining up with TRBD2. The J segment lost 5 bases and the V segment lost 0 bases, leaving 5 bases of the junction unmatched. The CDR3 is 16 residues long. Germline CDR1 and CDR2: SGDLS and YYNGEE. The CDR3 protein is CASSVGGSGGNNEQFF. The CDR3 region has the DNA TGTGCCAGCAGCGTAGGTGGTAGCGGGGGGAACAATGAGCAGTTCTTC.

This clone was seen only a few times. The CDR3: CASSSGTNSYEQYF. CDR3 bases: TGTGCCAGCAGTTCCGGGACTAACTCCTACGAGCAGTACTTC. V is TRBV2 and J is TRBJ2-7, with TRBD2 matching over 7 bases. The CDR3 runs 14 residues. Germline values: CDR1 SNHLY, CDR2 FYNNEI. With V trimmed by 5 bases and J by 0 bases, 4 bases remained unmatched. The entire variable domain, with the rest obtained from reference TRBV2 and TRBJ2-7, is as follows: EPEVTQTPSHQVTQMGQEVILRCVPISNHLYFYWYRQILGQKVEFLVSFYNNEISEKSEIFDDQFSVERPDGSNFTLKIRSTKLEDSAMYFCASSSGTNSYEQYFGPGTRLTVT.

This sequence joins TRBV4-1 and TRBJ2-7, with 11 bases fitting TRBD1. CDR1 and CDR2 from the germline V gene are MGHRA and YSYEKL. CDR3 length: 17 amino acids. V lost 1 base to trimming and J lost 9 bases; unmatched junction nucleotides: 14. As DNA, the CDR3 is TGCGCCAGCAGCCAAGCCCGGGCCCTAGGACAGGGGGCATCGCAGTACTTC. Its protein is CASSQARALGQGASQYF.

The chain employs TRBV15 and TRBJ2-1, with no clear D. Trimming removed 0 bases from V and 6 bases from J, with 12 bases in between. Germline V lookup: CDR1 LNHNV, CDR2 YYDKDF (reference sequence). The CDR3 is 15 amino acids. CDR3 region: CATSRDGQVSNEQFF. The CDR3 DNA follows: TGTGCCACCAGCAGAGATGGGCAGGTGAGCAATGAGCAGTTCTTC.

A remark on this clone: Relative to the germline gene, one junction end is altered; a read error may explain this. The chain combines TRBV30 with TRBJ2-2; 10 bases agree with TRBD1. The CDR3 length is 19 residues. Germline CDR1 GTSNPN, CDR2 SVGIG (reference sequence). CDR3 bases: TGTGCCTGGAGTGTCCCGTTGCCCGGACAGGGGGTAATTCACCGGGGAGCTGTTTTT. Translation gives CAWSVPLPGQGVIHRGAVF.

CDR3 DNA sequence: TGTGCCAGCTCACCATCAGCGGGGGGCTACGAGCAGTACTTC. Amino acids: CASSPSAGGYEQYF. J is TRBJ2-7 and V is TRBV18, with TRBD2 matching over 9 bases. The V gene end was trimmed by 2 bases and the J gene end by 3 bases; junction bases not matched to a gene: 2. Per the germline V gene, CDR1 is KGHSH and CDR2 is LQKENI. The CDR3 is made up of 14 amino acids.

V is TRBV10-3 and J is TRBJ1-1; TRBD1 matches 9 bases. Germline loops: CDR1 ENHRY, CDR2 SYGVKD. The junction had 5 bases not matched to a gene; V was cut back by 4 bases and J by 5 bases. CDR3 length: 14 amino acids. CDR3 nucleotide sequence: TGTGCCATCAGTGGACAGGGGGGTTTGACTGAAGCTTTCTTT. As protein: CAISGQGGLTEAFF.

The rearrangement links TRBV7-2 to TRBJ2-1; unclear D gene. This CDR3 has 16 residues. Germline loops: CDR1 SGHTA, CDR2 FQGNSA. Trimming left V 4 bases short and J 0 bases short, with 13 bases between. The CDR3 sequence: CASSSPGVNSYNEQFF. The CDR3 DNA is TGTGCCAGCAGCTCCCCAGGTGTTAACTCCTACAATGAGCAGTTCTTC.

The rearrangement uses TRBV21-1 and TRBJ2-4. TRBV21-1 is an annotated pseudogene. The CDR3 is 16 amino acids. CDR3: CASSSGPYVAKNIQYF. DNA for the CDR3: TGTGCCAGCTCCTCTGGACCTTACGTAGCCAAAAACATTCAGTACTTC.

The chain combines TRBV4-3 with TRBJ2-4, with TRBD2 matching over 11 bases. Trimming cost V 3 bases and J 9 bases; bases outside gene matches: 7. This CDR3 spans 15 amino acids. Germline CDR1 is LGHNA and CDR2 is YSLEER. CDR3 bases: TGCGCCAGCAGCCAGAGTAGCGGGGGGGCCTCCATTCAGTACTTC. Protein product: CASSQSSGGASIQYF.

As to this clone: The junction departs from germline at one end; a sequencing error may be responsible. The chain has TRBV11-1 and TRBJ1-1, with D unresolved. This CDR3 has 11 amino acids. The V gene's germline CDR1 is SGHAT and CDR2 FQDESV (reference sequence). In DNA form, the CDR3 reads TGTGCCGGCAGCCGAAGCACTGAAGCTTTCTTT. Translating it yields CAGSRSTEAFF.